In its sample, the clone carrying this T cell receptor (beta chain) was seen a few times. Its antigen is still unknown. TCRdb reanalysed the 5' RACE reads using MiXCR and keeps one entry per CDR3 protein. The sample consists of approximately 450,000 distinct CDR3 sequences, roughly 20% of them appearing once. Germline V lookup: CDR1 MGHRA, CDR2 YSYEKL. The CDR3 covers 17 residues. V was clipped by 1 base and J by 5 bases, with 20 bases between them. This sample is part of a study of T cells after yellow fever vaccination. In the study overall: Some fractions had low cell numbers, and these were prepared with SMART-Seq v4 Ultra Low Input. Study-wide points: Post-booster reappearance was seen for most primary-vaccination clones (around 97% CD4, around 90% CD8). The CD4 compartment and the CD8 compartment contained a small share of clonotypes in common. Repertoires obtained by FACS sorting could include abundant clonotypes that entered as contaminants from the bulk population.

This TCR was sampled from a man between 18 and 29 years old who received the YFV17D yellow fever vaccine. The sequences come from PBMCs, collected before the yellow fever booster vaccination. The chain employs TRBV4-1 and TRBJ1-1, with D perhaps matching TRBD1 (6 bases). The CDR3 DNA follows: TGCGCCAGCAGCCAAGGGGGAACGCGGGGGGCAAGAACTGAAGCTTTCTTT. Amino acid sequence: CASSQGGTRGARTEAFF.